This TCR beta chain was captured by sequencing in a study of OX40 agonist ivuxolimab in advanced cancers. Study-wide context: An anti-OX40 (CD134) antibody with agonistic activity, ivuxolimab, was administered to patients. Under the entry rules, prior anti-PD-1, anti-PD-L1 or anti-CTLA-4 therapy was allowed, and approximately 40% had some. Broader study findings: More expanded clones were seen, on average, in CD8+ T cells than in CD4+. In the 0.1-3.0 mg/kg groups, partial responders showed among the lowest expansion.

Assay used: immunoSEQ multiplex PCR; TCRdb lists only in-frame clones, some missing. The sample consists of approximately 81,000 clones, about 88% of them appearing once. Points on this clone: Its antigen is still unknown.

The clonotype was recovered from an adult with an advanced solid tumor such as melanoma, head and neck, liver or kidney cancer. Source: CD4+ or CD8+ T cells sorted from blood, taken in a trial of the OX40 agonist ivuxolimab.

For the CDR3, the DNA is TGTGCCAGCAGTTCTGGTGGCACGCAGTATTTT. It codes for CASSSGGTQYF. The chain uses TRBV11-2 and TRBJ2-3; D remains ambiguous. Germline loops: CDR1 SGHAT, CDR2 FQNNGV. This CDR3 spans 11 amino acids. V gave up 6 bases and J gave up 9 bases, with 10 bases separating them.